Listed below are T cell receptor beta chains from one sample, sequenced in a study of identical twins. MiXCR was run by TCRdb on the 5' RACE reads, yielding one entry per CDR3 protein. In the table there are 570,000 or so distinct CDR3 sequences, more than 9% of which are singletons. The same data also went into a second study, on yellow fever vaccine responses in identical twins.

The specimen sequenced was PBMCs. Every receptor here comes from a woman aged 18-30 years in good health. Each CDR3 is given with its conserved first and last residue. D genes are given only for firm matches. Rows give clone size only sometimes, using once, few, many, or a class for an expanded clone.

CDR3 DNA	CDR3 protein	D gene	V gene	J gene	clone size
TGCGCCAGCAGCTTAAAGGGGGTGGATAATGAGCAGTTCTTC	CASSLKGVDNEQFF	NA	TRBV5-1	TRBJ2-1	many
TGTGCCAGCAGTGAGATAGGGGTGAAGACTGAAGCTTTCTTT	CASSEIGVKTEAFF	NA	TRBV6-1	TRBJ1-1	many
TGTGCCACCAGGGACAGGGGGCTCACTGAAGCTTTCTTT	CATRDRGLTEAFF	TRBD1	TRBV24-1	TRBJ1-1	many
TGTGCCAGCAGCCAAGATCTGGGGGACGTCGGGGATACGCAGTATTTT	CASSQDLGDVGDTQYF	NA	TRBV3-1	TRBJ2-3	many
TGTGCCATCAGTGAGTCTAAATTAGCGACTCACCAAGAGACCCAGTACTTC	CAISESKLATHQETQYF	NA	TRBV10-3	TRBJ2-5	NA
TGTGCCAGCAGCTTAGAAGCCGGCCTCACAGATACGCAGTATTTT	CASSLEAGLTDTQYF	NA	TRBV7-2	TRBJ2-3	few
TGTGCCAGCACGTATGCGGGAGGGGGGAACTACGAGCAGTACTTC	CASTYAGGGNYEQYF	TRBD2	TRBV2	TRBJ2-7	NA
TGTGCCAGCAGCGCGCGGGGACTACCGAACACCGGGGAGCTGTTTTTT	CASSARGLPNTGELFF	TRBD2	TRBV11-2	TRBJ2-2	NA
TGCGCCAGCAGCCAAGCGGCTAGCGGGAGTCGAGCTGGCGCAGATACGCAGTATTTT	CASSQAASGSRAGADTQYF	TRBD2	TRBV4-3	TRBJ2-3	NA
TGTGCCAGCAGTAACTTGGGCGGGGGGTGGTCAGATACGCAGTATTTT	CASSNLGGGWSDTQYF	TRBD2	TRBV28	TRBJ2-3	few
TGTGCCAGCAGCCCTTTAGAGGCGCGCTCCTACGAGCAGTACTTC	CASSPLEARSYEQYF	NA	TRBV7-9	TRBJ2-7	NA
TGTGCCAGCCTAGGACGGGACTACGAGCAGTACTTC	CASLGRDYEQYF	NA	TRBV11-2	TRBJ2-7	many
TGCAGTGCCCCGGCTGGGGGGGAGACCCAGTACTTC	CSAPAGGETQYF	NA	TRBV20-1	TRBJ2-5	NA
TGTGCCAGCAGTACTGGACAGGGGATGAACACTGAAGCTTTCTTT	CASSTGQGMNTEAFF	TRBD1	TRBV27	TRBJ1-1	many
TGCGCCAGCAGCACTCACAATGAGCAGTTCTTC	CASSTHNEQFF	NA	TRBV5-1	TRBJ2-1	many
TGCAGCGCCCCTAGCGGCCACTCCTACAATGAGCAGTTCTTC	CSAPSGHSYNEQFF	TRBD2	TRBV29-1	TRBJ2-1	few
TGTGCCAGCAGCCCCCCCGGGACAGGGGTTGGAAACACCATATATTTT	CASSPPGTGVGNTIYF	TRBD1	TRBV28	TRBJ1-3	NA
TGTGCCAGCAGCCGGAAGGGGGAACAAGCCCAGCATTTT	CASSRKGEQAQHF	NA	TRBV5-6	TRBJ1-5	NA
TGTGCCAGCTCACCCCTTGGGGATTCGGGAGAGACCCAGTACTTC	CASSPLGDSGETQYF	NA	TRBV18	TRBJ2-5	NA
TGCAGTGCTAGAGATTCCGGACCCTCCTACGAGCAGTACTTC	CSARDSGPSYEQYF	NA	TRBV20-1	TRBJ2-7	NA
TGTGCCAGCACCAATTCCCGTCTCAATGAGCAGTTCTTC	CASTNSRLNEQFF	NA	TRBV28	TRBJ2-1	NA
TGTGCCAGCAGCCCCAGGACCAATCCGAGGGGAACTGAAGCTTTCTTT	CASSPRTNPRGTEAFF	NA	TRBV5-5	TRBJ1-1	NA
TGTGCCAGCAGCCAACTGCCAGGGGGCGCGGAAAAACTGTTTTTT	CASSQLPGGAEKLFF	TRBD1	TRBV3-1	TRBJ1-4	many
TGTGCCAGCGATCCCAGGGGCATCACGCCCACAGATACGCAGTATTTT	CASDPRGITPTDTQYF	NA	TRBV21-1	TRBJ2-3	NA
TGTGCCAGCAGTCAGATAGCGGGAATAGAGAGTAGCACAGATACGCAGTATTTT	CASSQIAGIESSTDTQYF	TRBD2	TRBV6-1	TRBJ2-3	few
TGTGCCAGCAGAGAGACCGGGACAGGGTATTACTACGAGCAGTACTTC	CASRETGTGYYYEQYF	TRBD1	TRBV2	TRBJ2-7	many
TGTGCCAGCAGTTTCGGGCCACCCAGGTCCGGCTACGAGCAGTACTTC	CASSFGPPRSGYEQYF	NA	TRBV27	TRBJ2-7	NA
TGCGCCAGCAGCCATTCAGGGCGGGAGGGAAACTCCTACAATGAGCAGTTCTTC	CASSHSGREGNSYNEQFF	TRBD2	TRBV4-1	TRBJ2-1	NA
TGTGCCACGATGGGGGGGCGCGAGGAGACCCAGTACTTC	CATMGGREETQYF	NA	TRBV2	TRBJ2-5	few
TGCAGCGTTCAGACGGCCAACACTGAAGCTTTCTTT	CSVQTANTEAFF	NA	TRBV29-1	TRBJ1-1	NA
TGCAGTGCTAGAGCGGGGGGGAACACCGGGGAGCTGTTTTTT	CSARAGGNTGELFF	TRBD2	TRBV20-1	TRBJ2-2	NA
TGTGCCAGCAGCTATACCTCCGGGGCATCTCCCTACGAGCAGTACTTC	CASSYTSGASPYEQYF	NA	TRBV12-3/TRBV12-4	TRBJ2-7	once
TGTGCCAGCAGCATAAAGCGGACCGCCAAAAACATTCAGTACTTC	CASSIKRTAKNIQYF	NA	TRBV5-8	TRBJ2-4	NA
TGTGCCAGCTCGGGACAGGGGGTTATCGGGGAGCTGTTTTTT	CASSGQGVIGELFF	TRBD1	TRBV12-3/TRBV12-4	TRBJ2-2	many
TGTGCCAGCAGCTTGGACGGGGGCGGAGGTGAAAAACTGTTTTTT	CASSLDGGGGEKLFF	NA	TRBV5-5	TRBJ1-4	few
TGCAGCTCTAGACAGGGTAGCACCGGGGAGCTGTTTTTT	CSSRQGSTGELFF	TRBD1	TRBV29-1	TRBJ2-2	NA
TGCGCCAGCAGTGCGCAGCGGGGGGCCTACGAGCAGTACTTC	CASSAQRGAYEQYF	TRBD2	TRBV10-2	TRBJ2-7	many
TGCAGCGTAGCCGTGGCGGGGGGACCGTACAATGAGCAGTTCTTC	CSVAVAGGPYNEQFF	TRBD2	TRBV29-1	TRBJ2-1	few
TGTGCCAGCAGCCTCCGACTCATCTACAATGAGCAGTTCTTC	CASSLRLIYNEQFF	NA	TRBV4-2	TRBJ2-1	many
TGTGCCAGCAGCCTGAGGGGGCCGAGTTCAGATACGCAGTATTTT	CASSLRGPSSDTQYF	TRBD1	TRBV7-2	TRBJ2-3	few
TGTGCCAGCAGTCTCTTGGGAAGCCAGGCAGATACGCAGTATTTT	CASSLLGSQADTQYF	NA	TRBV6-1	TRBJ2-3	NA
TGTGCCAGCAGCCGAGACAGGGAAGTCATGAGCGAGCAGTACTTC	CASSRDREVMSEQYF	TRBD1	TRBV3-1	TRBJ2-7	few
TGTGCCAGCAGTCAAGCGGGAGTATTCCACGAGCAGTACTTC	CASSQAGVFHEQYF	TRBD2	TRBV7-9	TRBJ2-7	many
TGTGCCAGCAGAATTGCAGGGGGCGGGGTGCAGTTCTTC	CASRIAGGGVQFF	TRBD1	TRBV6-1	TRBJ2-1	NA
TGTGCCAGCAGTTTCGACAGGGGTGGTGAGCAGTACTTC	CASSFDRGGEQYF	TRBD1	TRBV6-5	TRBJ2-7	few
TGTGCCAGCAGTTACTACGAGGTTTTGGTATACGAGCAGTACTTC	CASSYYEVLVYEQYF	NA	TRBV6-2/TRBV6-3	TRBJ2-7	few